The entry below describes one T cell receptor (beta chain). Its antigen is not identified. The source of the sample is a study of graft-versus-host responses after intestinal transplantation. At the level of the study: Anti-thymocyte globulin served as induction for all recipients, who then took tacrolimus and steroids for three to four years.

Germline CDR1 reads SGHNT; CDR2 reads YYREEE (reference sequence). Trimming stripped 6 bases from V and 8 bases from J, with 24 bases between. The CDR3 runs 16 residues. General observations from the study: There were GvH clones found in recipient marrow, and some of them appeared first in ileum or blood.

Measured with immunoSEQ multiplex PCR; TCRdb has only the in-frame clones, and not every one. The sample has about 59,000 clones, around 92% seen once. The sequences come from unstimulated CD4+ T cells sorted from spleen or lymph node cells, collected before transplant. The rearrangement joins TRBV5-4 to TRBJ2-1; D ambiguous. The origin of this receptor is a human donor who was the organ donor for an intestinal transplant. For the CDR3, the DNA is TGTGCCAGCACCAGGAACCGGCTTCCATTTGAGGATGAGCAGTTCTTC. The encoded protein is CASTRNRLPFEDEQFF.